Shown below are 26 T cell receptor beta chains from a single sample sequenced in a study of T-cell memory formation after mild COVID-19. Using its own MiXCR run on the 5' RACE reads, TCRdb lists one record per CDR3 protein. Among more than 300,000 distinct CDR3 sequences listed, approximately 14% were seen once. The sequenced material came from PBMCs or a T cell subset sorted from them (not recorded which). These receptors were collected from a man between 18 and 35 years old who had mild COVID-19 (a few samples of this study predate the infection). Cell type and time point are not known.

Only one count was recorded for this clonotype. This sequence joins TRBV6-2 or TRBV6-3 and TRBJ1-1; D gene ambiguous. With 3 bases removed from V and 0 bases from J, the gap between germline ends came to 8 bases. Germline CDR1 MNHEY, CDR2 SVGEGT. The CDR3 totals 14 residues. The CDR3 coding sequence is TGTGCCAGCAGTTATTGGCACATGAACACTGAAGCTTTCTTT. This translates into CASSYWHMNTEAFF.

This sequence joins TRBV6-2 or TRBV6-3 and TRBJ1-5; D is unresolved. CDR3 length: 13 amino acids. Germline V gene data show CDR1 as MNHEY and CDR2 as SVGEGT. V lost 5 bases to trimming and J lost 3 bases, with 8 bases between them. Here the CDR3 DNA reads TGTGCCAGCAGTCCGCGGGACAATCAGCCCCAGCATTTT. It yields the protein CASSPRDNQPQHF.

The chain uses TRBV12-3 or TRBV12-4 and TRBJ2-1; 7 bases match TRBD2. CDR3 length: 13 residues. Trimming took 2 bases from V and 10 from J; bases not matched to a gene: 5. CDR3 residues: CASSLPRAGEQFF. The CDR3 DNA is TGTGCCAGCAGTTTACCGAGAGCGGGGGAGCAGTTCTTC.

This clonotype has ten or more counts. The V gene is TRBV9, the J gene TRBJ2-5; 7 nucleotides align to TRBD1. V lost 3 bases to trimming and J lost 5 bases; unmatched junction nucleotides: 7. The CDR3 loop spans 14 amino acids. Germline V gives CDR1 SGDLS, CDR2 YYNGEE. In nucleotides, the CDR3 is TGTGCCAGCAGCGCACAGGGGTCGCGGGAGACCCAGTACTTC. This codes for CASSAQGSRETQYF.

In this sample, this clonotype turned up a few times. This sequence joins TRBV14 and TRBJ2-2; D unclear. The CDR3 sequence is 15 residues long. Trimming took 3 bases from V and 1 from J, leaving 9 bases between them. Per germline, CDR1 SGHDN and CDR2 FVKESK. CDR3 in DNA: TGTGCCAGCAGCCATCTGGGTATGAACACCGGGGAGCTGTTTTTT. Translated, it gives CASSHLGMNTGELFF.

V is TRBV12-3 or TRBV12-4 and J is TRBJ1-2; 10 bases line up with TRBD1. The CDR3 covers 14 residues. V lost 4 bases, J lost 8 bases, and 7 bases stayed unmatched. CDR3 DNA: TGTGCCAGCAGTTATCGGGACAGGGGTCGCGGCTACACCTTC. It is translated as CASSYRDRGRGYTF.

Here the CDR3 reads CASSAPDREANYGYTF. The CDR3 coding sequence is TGTGCCAGCAGTGCTCCTGACAGGGAAGCTAACTATGGCTACACCTTC. V usage is TRBV6-6 and J usage is TRBJ1-2; TRBD1 matches 7 bases. Germline V gene data show CDR1 as MNHNY and CDR2 as SVGAGI (reference sequence). The CDR3 contains 16 residues. J was trimmed by 0 bases and V by 5 bases; bases with no gene match: 9.

The rearrangement uses TRBV4-3 and TRBJ2-1; D may be TRBD1 (5 bases). The CDR3 is made up of 13 amino acids. Trimming removed 4 bases from V and 11 bases from J, with 15 bases in between. Germline V gene sequence: CDR1 LGHNA, CDR2 YSLEER. The CDR3 DNA reads as TGCGCCAGCAGCCGTACTTCCGACAGTCAGCAGTTCTTC. It specifies CASSRTSDSQQFF.

This clonotype was detected a few times. The chain uses TRBV10-3 and TRBJ1-1; D gene uncertain. The germline V gene has CDR1 ENHRY and CDR2 SYGVKD. This CDR3 contains 15 residues. V was pared by 6 bases and J by 4 bases, with 18 bases between. CDR3 bases: TGTGCCATCAGCGATCGAGGCGGGTATGGCACTGAAGCTTTCTTT. It yields the protein CAISDRGGYGTEAFF.

The chain is built from TRBV29-1 and TRBJ2-5; 14 bases agree with TRBD2. The V segment lost 2 bases and the J segment 4 bases; nucleotides outside the gene matches: 6. Per the germline V gene, CDR1 is SQVTM and CDR2 is ANQGSEA. The CDR3 runs 16 residues. This CDR3 is CSVEPGLAGGVETQYF. The CDR3 DNA sequence: TGCAGCGTTGAACCCGGACTAGCGGGGGGTGTAGAGACCCAGTACTTC.

This clonotype was recorded at least ten times. J is TRBJ2-7 and V is TRBV14; 12 bases line up with TRBD2. This CDR3 is built from 15 residues. Germline values: CDR1 SGHDN, CDR2 FVKESK. J was trimmed by 3 bases and V by 4 bases; bases with no gene match: 4. In DNA, the CDR3 is TGTGCCAGCAGCCTAGGACTAGCGGGGATCTACGAGCAGTACTTC. It yields the protein CASSLGLAGIYEQYF. The full variable domain, in which reference TRBV14 and TRBJ2-7 provide the parts outside the CDR3, is EAGVTQFPSHSVIEKGQTVTLRCDPISGHDNLYWYRRVMGKEIKFLLHFVKESKQDESGMPNNRFLAERTGGTYSTLKVQPAELEDSGVYFCASSLGLAGIYEQYFGPGTRLTVT.

The chain couples TRBV19 to TRBJ1-2; TRBD1 might be the D (5 bases). The V end was cut by 6 bases, the J end by 4 bases, with 18 bases between. In germline, CDR1 is LNHDA, CDR2 SQIVND (reference sequence). This CDR3 is 15 amino acids long. The CDR3 protein is CASSPSKGRSYGYTF. Written as DNA, the CDR3 is TGTGCCAGTAGCCCGTCAAAGGGACGGTCCTATGGCTACACCTTC.

This clonotype has a handful of counts. This chain links TRBV7-2 with TRBJ2-5; D perhaps matches TRBD2 (7 bases). The length of the CDR3 is 17 residues. The V end lost 4 bases, the J end lost 2 bases, and 20 bases lay between the germline ends. The germline CDR1 and CDR2 sequences are SGHTA and FQGNSA. This chain's CDR3 is CASSSPAMRGPQETQYF. For the CDR3, the DNA is TGTGCCAGCAGCTCACCCGCCATGCGGGGGCCACAAGAGACCCAGTACTTC.

This clonotype was counted ten times or more. The gene calls are TRBV20-1 and TRBJ1-2, with a weak D call TRBD1 (6 bases). CDR1 and CDR2 from the germline V gene are DFQATT and SNEGSKA (reference sequence). CDR3 length equals 13 residues. Trimming pared 4 bases from V and 2 bases from J, leaving 11 bases between. The CDR3 DNA reads TGCAGTGCTACCACTACAGGGAACTATGGCTACACCTTC. This sequence encodes CSATTTGNYGYTF.

The chain carries TRBV5-6 and TRBJ2-7; perhaps TRBD2 as D (6 bases). V shed 1 base and J shed 2 bases, with 13 bases lying between them. This CDR3 is built from 15 residues. Germline-derived CDR1 and CDR2 are SGHDT and YYEEEE. The CDR3 DNA is TGTGCCAGCAGCTTGAGGCTAGCGCCTACCTACGAGCAGTACGTC. Translation gives CASSLRLAPTYEQYV.

This clonotype was recorded a few times. This chain links TRBV19 with TRBJ1-5, with 8 bases aligning to TRBD1. Germline CDR1 is LNHDA and CDR2 is SQIVND (reference sequence). The CDR3 runs to 17 residues. J gave up 3 bases and V 2 bases, and 9 bases lay outside the gene matches. The CDR3 DNA reads as TGTGCCAGTAGTATATATGGACAGGGCTTGACCAATCAGCCCCAGCATTTT. Translation: CASSIYGQGLTNQPQHF.

This clonotype was observed a handful of times. This chain uses TRBV7-8 with TRBJ1-2; 10 nucleotides align to TRBD1. Germline V gene data show CDR1 as SGHVS and CDR2 as FQNEAQ. The V gene end was trimmed by 2 bases and the J gene end by 5 bases; junction bases not matched to a gene: 8. This CDR3 comprises 16 residues. This chain's CDR3 is CASSLRGQGRPYGYTF. The CDR3 DNA reads as TGTGCCAGCAGCTTAAGGGGACAGGGGCGCCCGTATGGCTACACCTTC.

This clonotype was recorded many times. This rearrangement joins TRBV6-7 to TRBJ2-7; 9 nucleotides match TRBD1. TRBV6-7 is noted as an ORF with a role that remains uncertain. The junction had 9 bases not matched to a gene; V was cut back by 0 bases and J by 0 bases. This CDR3 region has 18 residues. CDR3 region: CASSYSIRDRVSSYEQYF. The CDR3 nucleotides are TGTGCCAGCAGTTACTCGATCCGGGACAGGGTTAGCTCCTACGAGCAGTACTTC.

This clonotype was seen only a few times. The V and J genes are TRBV9 and TRBJ2-3; D is possibly TRBD2 (6 bases). The ends were cut back, 0 bases at V and 2 bases at J, with 7 bases in the middle. Germline V lookup: CDR1 SGDLS, CDR2 YYNGEE. CDR3 size: 14 residues. CDR3: CASSVGGDTDTQYF. DNA for the CDR3: TGTGCCAGCAGCGTAGGGGGGGACACAGATACGCAGTATTTT.

V usage is TRBV15 and J usage is TRBJ2-7; D perhaps matches TRBD1 (6 bases). The length of the CDR3 is 15 residues. From germline, CDR1 is LNHNV and CDR2 YYDKDF (reference sequence). Trimming shortened V by 2 bases and J by 0 bases, and 11 bases separated the two germline ends. CDR3 in DNA: TGTGCCACCAGCAGACAAGACAGGAGCTCCTACGAGCAGTACTTC. The encoded protein is CATSRQDRSSYEQYF.

V is TRBV6-1 and J is TRBJ2-3, with unresolved D. Trimming cost V 7 bases and J 0 bases, with 8 bases left between them. CDR3 length: 13 amino acids. Germline CDR1 reads MNHNS; CDR2 reads SASEGT. The CDR3, as DNA: TGTGCCAGCAAAGTAACTAGCACAGATACGCAGTATTTT. It yields the protein CASKVTSTDTQYF.

The chain uses TRBV2 and TRBJ1-6; D call uncertain. Germline V CDR1 and CDR2: SNHLY, FYNNEI. This CDR3 spans 15 amino acids. Trimming took off 3 bases at V and 7 bases at J, with 13 bases between the two ends. CDR3 amino acids: CASSETVWQNSPLHF. As DNA, the CDR3 is TGTGCCAGCAGTGAGACGGTGTGGCAGAATTCACCCCTCCACTTT.

This clonotype was counted between two and nine times. The rearrangement links TRBV20-1 to TRBJ2-5; D is perhaps TRBD1 (6 bases). V dropped 5 bases and J dropped 5 bases, with 15 bases sitting between them. Germline CDR1 and CDR2: DFQATT and SNEGSKA (reference sequence). The CDR3 loop spans 13 amino acids. In nucleotides, the CDR3 is TGCAGTGCTCGTCGGACAGCGCAGGAGACCCAGTACTTC. Translating gives CSARRTAQETQYF.

This clonotype was detected a few times. The chain's CDR3 is CASSESGSDSPLHF. Here the CDR3 DNA reads TGCGCCAGCAGTGAGTCGGGCAGCGATTCACCCCTCCACTTT. J is TRBJ1-6 and V is TRBV10-2; D gene ambiguous. Trimming removed 0 bases from V and 8 bases from J, with 8 bases in between. Germline-derived CDR1 and CDR2 are WSHSY and SAAADI. The CDR3 extends over 14 amino acids.

This clonotype showed up many times. The rearrangement uses TRBV24-1 and TRBJ2-5, with 8 bases fitting TRBD2. V dropped 7 bases and J dropped 6; count of bases not matched to a gene: 6. Germline V lookup: CDR1 KGHDR, CDR2 SFDVKD. The CDR3 consists of 13 residues. CDR3 nucleotides: TGTGCCACCAGCGACGGGGGGGCCAAGACCCAGTACTTC. This gives the protein CATSDGGAKTQYF.

This clonotype was seen more than once but under ten times. The chain carries TRBV7-2 and TRBJ2-5; D may be TRBD1 (6 bases). The CDR3 covers 14 residues. The germline V and J ends were trimmed by 5 bases and 6 bases, with 16 bases remaining between them. In germline, CDR1 is SGHTA, CDR2 FQGNSA. As DNA, the CDR3 is TGTGCCAGCAGCCCGTCCGTGGGGGCAAAGACCCAGTACTTC. Translated, it gives CASSPSVGAKTQYF.